This T cell receptor beta chain was retrieved from a study of blood T cell repertoires in COVID-19 (TCRdb year 2020). Concerning the study at large: The collaborator samples originated in the United States, Italy and Spain and spanned the acute and convalescent phases of COVID-19. The prospective study material was composed of cDNA or gDNA derived from T cells, B-cell-depleted T cells, or PBMCs. Deeply sampled blood TCRbeta repertoires from subjects exposed to, actively infected with, or recovered from COVID-19 were included in the dataset. A freely available public database, intended as a resource for researchers studying the immune response to SARS-CoV-2, is where the repertoires were released. The samples were drawn from two sources: the first 160 participants of the ongoing ImmuneRACE study, and 1,200 or so subjects contributed by 6 global collaborators. The sample metadata nearly always contained a de-identified subject ID, COVID-19 status, age in years and sex. Where available, HLA class I and class II types were taken from metadata supplied by the sample provider and were not determined by assay-based typing.

V loses 10 bases, J loses 10 bases, and the germline ends lie 17 bases apart. Via the germline V gene, CDR1 is MNHEY and CDR2 SVGAGI. The CDR3 measures 13 amino acids from cysteine to phenylalanine. Just CDR3 DNA is preserved here, 39 bases in frame from base 1. General conclusions and limits of the study: The quantity of clinical and demographic metadata differed by source and by participant and was supplied without curation.

To note about this clone: Which antigen it targets is not known. No qualities accompany the bases; no much larger clone lies one base away.

Collaborating institutions collected whole blood in K2EDTA tubes following their own protocols. For TCRbeta analysis, collaborator samples were shipped as frozen whole blood, as isolated PBMCs, or as DNA extracted from either sample type. The immunoSEQ Assay, a bias-controlled multiplex PCR, was used to amplify TCRbeta CDR3 regions from genomic DNA. The study's own analysis went as follows. The number of nucleated cells in each sample was estimated from the amplification of reference gene primers within the assay. To quantify the absolute abundance of each unique TCRbeta CDR3 rearrangement, sequence reads were collapsed and filtered. For each sample, productive Simpson clonality was calculated as the square root of Simpson's diversity index over productive rearrangements. In TCRdb, the immuneACCESS table is reduced to in-frame sequences with V and J assigned. These tables do not hold every clone; where another copy was compared, an unresolved V gene accounts for under half, and the others remain unexplained. That table gives V, J and clone size, and the DNA gave D and trimming. The sample includes some 74,000 clones, with 70% to 80% observed a single time. Of the sample, about 15% falls within the top ten clones.

The sequence came from a man aged 65 to 79 with active or convalescent COVID-19. The sequence links TRBV6-5 to TRBJ1-6; TRBD1 is a possible D gene, resting on 6 matching bases. The material sequenced was peripheral blood. The CDR3 region reads CATTGFLGSPLHF. The base sequence is TGTGCCACTACAGGGTTCTTGGGCTCACCCCTCCACTTT.